These T cell receptor beta chains were read from a single sample in a study of CD8 T cells in ankylosing spondylitis. MiXCR, run by TCRdb on the 5' RACE reads, gives a single entry per CDR3 protein. The repertoire consists of around 130,000 distinct CDR3 sequences, with over 15% occurring once and the leading ten covering approximately 30%. Sequences were obtained from blood, either unsorted or a sorted T cell fraction (not recorded which). The receptors stem from a male donor with ankylosing spondylitis. CDR3s include the opening cysteine and the closing phenylalanine or tryptophan. The D gene is left open where the match is weak. Size tells how often a clone was seen (once, few, many) or the class of an expanded clone, and some rows leave it out.

clone_size j_call d_call v_call cdr3_nt cdr3_aa
. TRBJ2-7 TRBD1 TRBV28 TGTGCCAGCAGTCCCCTATCGGGACAGACCTACGAGCAGTACTTC CASSPLSGQTYEQYF
. TRBJ2-3 . TRBV28 TGTGCCAGCAGTTTATATACCGGGTCGGTCACTAGCACAGATACGCAGTATTTT CASSLYTGSVTSTDTQYF
many TRBJ2-3 TRBD2 TRBV7-9 TGTGCCAGCAGCACGGGACTAGCGGGAGAGGCGACAGATACGCAGTATTTT CASSTGLAGEATDTQYF
few TRBJ2-1 . TRBV20-1 TGCAGTGCTAGCAAGCGGACCTACAATGAGCAGTTCTTC CSASKRTYNEQFF
. TRBJ2-7 TRBD1 TRBV15 TGTGCCACCAGCAGTTACCCCCGGGACAGGGGGACTGAGCAGTACTTC CATSSYPRDRGTEQYF
. TRBJ2-1 TRBD2 TRBV20-1 TGCAGTGCAACCGGGACTAGCGGAACCCTGAGGGCCAATGAGCAGTTCTTC CSATGTSGTLRANEQFF
. TRBJ2-3 TRBD1 TRBV27 TGTGCCAGCAGCTATGCCGCCGGGACAGCAGATACGCAGTATTTT CASSYAAGTADTQYF
few TRBJ2-2 . TRBV2 TGTGCCAGCAGTGAGACGGGGCCGGGCACCGGGGAGCTGTTTTTT CASSETGPGTGELFF
few TRBJ2-7 . TRBV28 TGTGCCAGCAGCCGGGCCGGGATAGGCCACGAGCAGTACTTC CASSRAGIGHEQYF
. TRBJ2-2 . TRBV21-1 TGTGCCAGCAGCAAACCCAGGGACACCGGGGAGCTGTTTTTT CASSKPRDTGELFF
few TRBJ2-7 . TRBV27 TGTGCCAGCAGAACCCGGGACAACTACGAGCAGTACTTC CASRTRDNYEQYF
few TRBJ2-7 . TRBV7-9 TGTGCCAGCAGCCCACAGTTTAGGGCCCATGAGCAGTACTTC CASSPQFRAHEQYF
few TRBJ2-1 TRBD2 TRBV11-1 TGTGCCAGCAGCTTACCTATAGCGGGAGGCACTTTCTACAATGAGCAGTTCTTC CASSLPIAGGTFYNEQFF
few TRBJ1-6 . TRBV12-3/TRBV12-4 TGTGCCAGCAGTTTGGAAACTCTGAGTTCACCCCTCCACTTT CASSLETLSSPLHF
. TRBJ2-1 TRBD2 TRBV9 TGTGCCAGCACGGGGACTAGCGGGAGCGATGAGCAGTTCTTC CASTGTSGSDEQFF
. TRBJ2-1 . TRBV27 TGTGCCACCCGTGGGGGCTATGAGCAGTTCTTC CATRGGYEQFF
. TRBJ2-6 TRBD1 TRBV7-9 TGTGCCAGCAGCATGCCGACAGGGATCTCTGGGGCCAACGTCCTGACTTTC CASSMPTGISGANVLTF